Listed below are T cell receptor beta chains from one sample, sequenced in a study of T-cell reconstitution after alpha-beta-depleted transplantation in children. TCRdb re-derived calls from the PCR reads in MiXCR, one entry per CDR3 protein. Found here are 250,000 to 350,000 distinct CDR3 sequences, almost 10% of them singletons; the top ten hold over 9.5%. This specimen was PBMCs from the stem cell graft donor, taken from the stem cell graft. The receptors come from a human donor who donated a stem cell graft to a child with SCID. The CDR3 runs from the conserved cysteine through the conserved F or W. D genes are given only for firm matches. Not all rows give a size; the values are once, few, many and, for expanded clones, a class.

J gene: TRBJ1-6; clone size: NA; V gene: TRBV20-1; D gene: NA; CDR3 protein: CSAITRGSYNSPLHF; CDR3 DNA: TGCAGTGCTATAACAAGGGGTTCCTATAATTCACCCCTCCACTTT
J gene: TRBJ2-7; clone size: NA; V gene: TRBV12-3/TRBV12-4; D gene: NA; CDR3 protein: CASSSTTQGGREQYF; CDR3 DNA: TGTGCCAGCAGCTCCACAACCCAAGGGGGGAGGGAGCAGTACTTC
J gene: TRBJ1-2; clone size: NA; V gene: TRBV20-1; D gene: TRBD1; CDR3 protein: CSARGQTDYGYTF; CDR3 DNA: TGCAGTGCTAGGGGACAGACGGACTATGGCTACACCTTC
J gene: TRBJ2-7; clone size: many; V gene: TRBV14; D gene: NA; CDR3 protein: CASSPPMTGPLEQYF; CDR3 DNA: TGTGCCAGCAGCCCGCCAATGACAGGACCCCTCGAGCAGTACTTC
J gene: TRBJ1-3; clone size: many; V gene: TRBV5-1; D gene: NA; CDR3 protein: CASSLEQGSGNTIYF; CDR3 DNA: TGCGCCAGCAGCTTGGAACAGGGATCTGGAAACACCATATATTTT
J gene: TRBJ2-7; clone size: NA; V gene: TRBV7-3; D gene: NA; CDR3 protein: CATPETGALTYEQYF; CDR3 DNA: TGTGCCACCCCCGAAACGGGGGCGTTAACCTACGAGCAGTACTTC
J gene: TRBJ2-7; clone size: NA; V gene: TRBV10-3; D gene: TRBD1; CDR3 protein: CAISEEAGGRYEQYF; CDR3 DNA: TGTGCCATCAGTGAGGAGGCAGGGGGCCGATACGAGCAGTACTTC
J gene: TRBJ2-5; clone size: NA; V gene: TRBV14; D gene: TRBD1; CDR3 protein: CASSQRRTGDHETQYF; CDR3 DNA: TGTGCCAGCAGCCAACGGAGGACAGGGGATCACGAGACCCAGTACTTC
J gene: TRBJ2-5; clone size: NA; V gene: TRBV14; D gene: TRBD1; CDR3 protein: CASSQETGGRETQYF; CDR3 DNA: TGTGCCAGCAGCCAAGAAACAGGGGGCCGAGAGACCCAGTACTTC
J gene: TRBJ2-2; clone size: few; V gene: TRBV29-1; D gene: TRBD1; CDR3 protein: CSATQGANTGELFF; CDR3 DNA: TGCAGCGCCACACAGGGGGCGAACACCGGGGAGCTGTTTTTT
J gene: TRBJ2-2; clone size: NA; V gene: TRBV5-6; D gene: TRBD1; CDR3 protein: CASSLALSTGQGVSGELFF; CDR3 DNA: TGTGCCAGCAGCTTGGCCTTGTCAACGGGACAGGGAGTTTCCGGGGAGCTGTTTTTT
J gene: TRBJ2-3; clone size: NA; V gene: TRBV20-1; D gene: TRBD2; CDR3 protein: CSCSGGADTQYF; CDR3 DNA: TGCAGTTGTAGCGGGGGGGCAGATACGCAGTATTTT
J gene: TRBJ1-1; clone size: few; V gene: TRBV11-2; D gene: NA; CDR3 protein: CASSSGHTEAFF; CDR3 DNA: TGTGCCAGCAGCTCCGGCCACACTGAAGCTTTCTTT
J gene: TRBJ2-7; clone size: NA; V gene: TRBV9; D gene: NA; CDR3 protein: CASSVEGGQYEQYF; CDR3 DNA: TGTGCCAGCAGCGTCGAGGGGGGGCAGTACGAGCAGTACTTC
J gene: TRBJ2-7; clone size: NA; V gene: TRBV5-1; D gene: TRBD1; CDR3 protein: CASSVDRGMAYEQYF; CDR3 DNA: TGCGCCAGCAGCGTGGACAGGGGGATGGCCTACGAGCAGTACTTC
J gene: TRBJ2-3; clone size: NA; V gene: TRBV6-5; D gene: TRBD1; CDR3 protein: CASSYPGSGGGTDTQYF; CDR3 DNA: TGTGCCAGCAGTTACCCGGGGTCAGGGGGTGGCACAGATACGCAGTATTTT